A single sample gave rise to the 24 T cell receptor beta chains below, sequenced in a study of blood T cell repertoires in COVID-19. TCRdb's table, derived via immunoSEQ multiplex PCR, lists solely in-frame clones and lacks some. This sample carries roughly 59,000 clones, approximately 82% of them seen once, and the ten largest clones take about 5.9%. Specimen: peripheral blood. Receptor source: a human donor in a cohort sampled during active COVID-19.

The chain combines TRBV9 with TRBJ1-2, with D maybe TRBD1 (5 bases). Germline assignment: CDR1 SGDLS and CDR2 YYNGEE. Trimming pared 7 bases from V and 0 bases from J, leaving 19 bases between. The CDR3 is 16 amino acids. The CDR3: CASRHSSGRANYGYTF. The CDR3 DNA sequence: TGTGCCAGCCGACATTCCTCAGGGCGAGCTAACTATGGCTACACCTTC.

The V call is TRBV5-6, the J call TRBJ1-5; 8 bases line up with TRBD1. The CDR3 is made up of 13 amino acids. V lost 4 bases, J lost 7 bases, and 4 bases stayed unmatched. Germline V gene sequence: CDR1 SGHDT, CDR2 YYEEEE. In DNA, the CDR3 is TGTGCCAGCAGCGCCTACAGGGGGCAGCCCCAGCATTTT. Its protein product is CASSAYRGQPQHF.

V usage is TRBV3-1 (or the pseudogene TRBV3-2) and J usage is TRBJ1-2; 7 nucleotides align to TRBD1. This CDR3 contains 14 residues. The V and J ends lost 5 bases and 5 bases, in that order; junction bases with no gene match: 8. Per the germline V gene, CDR1 is LGHDT and CDR2 is YNNKEL (reference sequence). The CDR3 sequence: CASSATGVGYGYTF. The CDR3 DNA reads as TGTGCCAGCAGCGCCACAGGGGTCGGATATGGCTACACCTTC.

The rearrangement joins TRBV4-1 to TRBJ1-1; maybe TRBD1 (5 bases). The CDR3 runs 16 residues. Trimming pared 1 base from V and 6 bases from J, leaving 18 bases between. The germline V gene has CDR1 MGHRA and CDR2 YSYEKL. The CDR3 is CASSQGGRGGEAEAFF. The CDR3 coding sequence is TGCGCCAGCAGCCAAGGAGGGAGGGGCGGAGAGGCTGAAGCTTTCTTT.

This chain joins TRBV5-1 and TRBJ1-1; perhaps TRBD1 as D (5 bases). Germline lookup yields CDR1 SGHRS and CDR2 YFSETQ. V was cut by 4 bases and J by 9 bases, with 16 bases left in between. The CDR3 consists of 13 residues. CDR3: CASSENGAGQAFF. CDR3 coding DNA: TGCGCCAGCAGCGAAAACGGGGCGGGGCAAGCTTTCTTT.

The chain recombines TRBV2 with TRBJ2-7, with 8 bases aligning to TRBD1. CDR3 length equals 13 residues. V dropped 9 bases and J dropped 6; count of bases not matched to a gene: 10. From germline, CDR1 is SNHLY and CDR2 FYNNEI. In DNA, the CDR3 is TGTGCCAGTCAGGGGGCGTTCTCCGCCGAGCAGTACTTC. Translating it yields CASQGAFSAEQYF.

This clone was counted only a few times. The CDR3 loop reads CASSLGPAALSNQPQHF. As DNA, the CDR3 is TGCGCCAGCAGCTTGGGGCCAGCGGCCCTTAGCAATCAGCCCCAGCATTTT. This chain uses TRBV5-1 with TRBJ1-5; no definite D call. Trimming shortened V by 0 bases and J by 0 bases, and 13 bases separated the two germline ends. Germline CDR1 is SGHRS and CDR2 is YFSETQ. This CDR3 is built from 17 residues.

The chain's CDR3 is CASSLYEGPQHF. CDR3 in DNA: TGTGCCAGCAGCTTGTATGAGGGGCCCCAGCATTTT. The chain couples TRBV7-6 to TRBJ1-5; D unresolved. The CDR3 length is 12 residues. Germline CDR1 reads SGHVS; CDR2 reads FNYEAQ. Trimming shortened V by 3 bases and J by 9 bases, and 9 bases separated the two germline ends.

This chain connects TRBV3-1 (or the pseudogene TRBV3-2) to TRBJ2-2; no clear D. Germline V gives CDR1 LGHDT, CDR2 YNNKEL (reference sequence). V shed 2 bases and J shed 3 bases, with 7 bases lying between them. This CDR3 is 14 amino acids long. The chain's CDR3 is CASSQQTDTGELFF. The DNA for the CDR3 is TGTGCCAGCAGCCAACAAACAGACACCGGGGAGCTGTTTTTT.

This chain connects TRBV19 to TRBJ1-1; the D gene is possibly TRBD1 (6 bases). The CDR3 spans 14 residues. Looked up from germline, CDR1 is LNHDA and CDR2 is SQIVND (reference sequence). Trimming stripped 9 bases from V and 0 bases from J, with 14 bases between. The CDR3 loop reads CASRRGGLNTEAFF. The CDR3 DNA sequence: TGTGCCAGCAGAAGGGGGGGGCTGAACACTGAAGCTTTCTTT.

In the case of this clone: At one of its ends the junction is not consistent with the germline gene, which may arise from a read error. The rearrangement uses TRBV5-4 and TRBJ2-4, with a tentative D call TRBD2 (6 bases). The CDR3 has 14 amino acids. Germline lookup yields CDR1 SGHNT and CDR2 YYREEE (reference sequence). The CDR3 is CASSLAGAQNIQYF. The CDR3, as DNA: TGTGCCAGCAGCTTGGCGGGAGCCCAAAACATTCAGTACTTC.

This clone appeared a single time. The chain combines TRBV6-6 with TRBJ2-5; unclear D gene. V was cut by 2 bases and J by 9 bases, with 4 bases left in between. The CDR3 is 10 amino acids. Germline V CDR1 and CDR2: MNHNY, SVGAGI (reference sequence). CDR3 residues: CASSYQAQYF. The CDR3 DNA reads TGTGCCAGCAGTTACCAGGCCCAGTACTTC.

The chain uses TRBV5-6 and TRBJ2-1; TRBD1 matches 8 bases. The germline V gene has CDR1 SGHDT and CDR2 YYEEEE. The trim removed 0 bases at V and 5 bases at J, leaving 4 bases unmatched. The CDR3 spans 15 residues. CDR3 sequence: CASSLGQGRNNEQFF. The CDR3 DNA reads as TGTGCCAGCAGCTTGGGACAGGGGAGGAACAATGAGCAGTTCTTC. Together with reference TRBV5-6 and TRBJ2-1, the CDR3 gives the full variable domain: DAGVTQSPTHLIKTRGQQVTLRCSPKSGHDTVSWYQQALGQGPQFIFQYYEEEERQRGNFPDRFSGHQFPNYSSELNVNALLLGDSALYLCASSLGQGRNNEQFFGPGTRLTVL.

This clone occurred a few times. V is TRBV7-8 and J is TRBJ2-7, with D possibly being TRBD1 (6 bases). The V end lost 0 bases, the J end lost 2 bases, and 20 bases lay between the germline ends. CDR3 length equals 18 residues. Germline V gives CDR1 SGHVS, CDR2 FQNEAQ. The CDR3 DNA reads as TGTGCCAGCAGCTTAGCGTCTGGGACACCCCTGGCCCCCTACGAGCAGTACTTC. This translates into CASSLASGTPLAPYEQYF. The full variable domain, its missing parts supplied by reference TRBV7-8 and TRBJ2-7, is GAGVSQSPRYKVAKRGQDVALRCDPISGHVSLFWYQQALGQGPEFLTYFQNEAQLDKSGLPSDRFFAERPEGSVSTLKIQRTQQEDSAVYLCASSLASGTPLAPYEQYFGPGTRLTVT.

The J gene is TRBJ2-1, the V gene TRBV3-1 (or the pseudogene TRBV3-2); 9 bases line up with TRBD1. This CDR3 has 17 residues. Per the germline V gene, CDR1 is LGHDT and CDR2 is YNNKEL (reference sequence). V lost 0 bases and J lost 3; bases outside the gene matches: 6. The CDR3 sequence is CASSQDVLDRGYNEQFF. Written as DNA, the CDR3 is TGTGCCAGCAGCCAAGATGTCCTGGACAGGGGCTACAATGAGCAGTTCTTC.

The chain employs TRBV27 and TRBJ2-6; 9 bases align to TRBD1. This CDR3 is 18 amino acids long. V gave up 6 bases and J gave up 4 bases; unmatched junction bases: 13. Germline CDR1 and CDR2: MNHEY and SMNVEV (reference sequence). The CDR3 loop reads CASSALGTGSLGANVLTF. CDR3 nucleotide sequence: TGTGCCAGCAGCGCACTCGGGACAGGGTCTCTAGGGGCCAACGTCCTGACTTTC.

The gene calls are TRBV4-2 and TRBJ2-7, with 9 bases matching TRBD1. V dropped 4 bases and J dropped 7; count of bases not matched to a gene: 8. The CDR3 contains 14 residues. Looked up from germline, CDR1 is LGHNA and CDR2 is YNFKEQ. The CDR3 protein is CASSLTGGSDEQYF. CDR3 nucleotides: TGTGCCAGCAGCCTGACAGGGGGTTCGGATGAGCAGTACTTC.

The V gene is TRBV19, the J gene TRBJ1-5; possibly TRBD1 for D (6 bases). The CDR3 is 13 amino acids. Trimming took off 6 bases at V and 4 bases at J, with 10 bases between the two ends. In germline, CDR1 is LNHDA, CDR2 SQIVND (reference sequence). Here the CDR3 DNA reads TGTGCCAGTAGGAGACAGGAAAATCAGCCCCAGCATTTT. Translating gives CASRRQENQPQHF.

The chain couples TRBV19 to TRBJ1-2; 8 positions agree with TRBD1. The CDR3 is 18 residues long. Per germline, CDR1 LNHDA and CDR2 SQIVND (reference sequence). V dropped 1 base and J dropped 3; count of bases not matched to a gene: 13. The CDR3 is CASSIGDRGHRGDYGYTF. The DNA for the CDR3 is TGTGCCAGTAGTATAGGCGACAGGGGTCACCGGGGGGACTATGGCTACACCTTC.

The chain employs TRBV7-9 and TRBJ1-1; D not certain. Trimming left V 7 bases short and J 3 bases short, with 21 bases between. There are 16 residues in the CDR3. CDR1 is SEHNR and CDR2 is FQNEAQ in the germline V gene (reference sequence). For the CDR3, the DNA is TGTGCCAGCAACCCCCGCCACGGTTCTGAAGACACTGAAGCTTTCTTT. Translation: CASNPRHGSEDTEAFF.

The CDR3 sequence: CASSAGRGELFF. As DNA, the CDR3 is TGTGCCAGCAGTGCCGGGAGGGGGGAGCTGTTTTTT. This chain joins TRBV6-4 and TRBJ2-2; 7 bases are shared with TRBD2. The V gene's germline CDR1 is MRHNA and CDR2 SNTAGT. V lost 4 bases and J lost 8; bases outside the gene matches: 1. CDR3 length: 12 residues.

The rearrangement joins TRBV6-5 to TRBJ2-6; a weak D match, TRBD1 (5 bases). The V gene's germline CDR1 is MNHEY and CDR2 SVGAGI. Trimming shortened V by 3 bases and J by 3 bases, and 9 bases separated the two germline ends. The CDR3 contains 15 residues. CDR3 loop: CASSYQGGGANVLTF. As DNA, the CDR3 is TGTGCCAGCAGTTATCAGGGCGGTGGGGCCAACGTCCTGACTTTC.

This clone is a singleton in its sample. This chain uses TRBV6-6 with TRBJ1-2; maybe TRBD1 (5 bases). Germline V gene sequence: CDR1 MNHNY, CDR2 SVGAGI (reference sequence). Trimming cost V 10 bases and J 8 bases, with 20 bases left between them. CDR3 length: 13 amino acids. CDR3 sequence reads: CATHSQGVGGYTF. As DNA, the CDR3 is TGTGCCACCCACAGTCAGGGCGTGGGCGGCTACACCTTC.

The chain joins TRBV2 to TRBJ1-5; a weak D match, TRBD1 (5 bases). V lost 6 bases and J lost 0, with 6 bases in between. There are 13 residues in the CDR3. CDR1 is SNHLY and CDR2 is FYNNEI in the germline V gene. The CDR3 DNA reads as TGTGCCAGCAGGACAGATAGCAATCAGCCCCAGCATTTT. The encoded protein is CASRTDSNQPQHF.